This T cell receptor (beta chain) was found in a study of blood T cell repertoires in COVID-19. Study-level information: Sites in the United States, Italy and Spain provided acute and convalescent COVID-19 samples. PBMCs, B-cell-depleted T cells, or T cells provided the cDNA or gDNA that made up the material.

Germline loops: CDR1 LGHDT, CDR2 YNNKEL (reference sequence). This CDR3 region has 12 residues. With V trimmed by 4 bases and J by 12 bases, 6 bases remained unmatched. Cohorts were assigned according to the clinical history that participants reported. Source study methods: Scientists estimated how many nucleated cells there were by amplifying reference gene primers. TCRdb's table, derived via immunoSEQ multiplex PCR, lists solely in-frame clones and lacks some. V, J and clone size reflect that table, while D and trimming were determined from the DNA. The table records about 430,000 clones, about 88% of them present only once.

Sequenced sample: PBMCs or T cells enriched from blood (not recorded which). The chain couples TRBV3-1 (or the pseudogene TRBV3-2) to TRBJ2-1; TRBD2 aligns across 7 bases. This sequence was found in a woman between 18 and 29 years old who had been exposed to COVID-19. The CDR3 region is CASSPQWGGQFF. The CDR3 coding sequence is TGTGCCAGCAGCCCACAATGGGGGGGGCAGTTCTTC.